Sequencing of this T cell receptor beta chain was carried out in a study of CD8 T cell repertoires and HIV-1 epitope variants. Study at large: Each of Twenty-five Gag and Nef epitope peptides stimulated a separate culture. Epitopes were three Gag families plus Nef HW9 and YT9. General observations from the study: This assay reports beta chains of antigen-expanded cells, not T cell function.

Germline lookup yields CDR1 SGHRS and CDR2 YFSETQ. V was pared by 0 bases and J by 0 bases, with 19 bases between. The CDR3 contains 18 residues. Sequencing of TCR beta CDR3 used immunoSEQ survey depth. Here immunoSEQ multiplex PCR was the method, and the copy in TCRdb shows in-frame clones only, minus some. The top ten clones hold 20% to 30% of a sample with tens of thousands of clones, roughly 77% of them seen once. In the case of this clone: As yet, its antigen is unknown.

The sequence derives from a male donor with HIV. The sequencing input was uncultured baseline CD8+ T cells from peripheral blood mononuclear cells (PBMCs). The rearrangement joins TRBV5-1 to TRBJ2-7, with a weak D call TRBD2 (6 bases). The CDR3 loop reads CASSLAGGADLSSYEQYF. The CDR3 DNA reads TGCGCCAGCAGCTTGGCCGGGGGTGCAGACCTTAGCTCCTACGAGCAGTACTTC.